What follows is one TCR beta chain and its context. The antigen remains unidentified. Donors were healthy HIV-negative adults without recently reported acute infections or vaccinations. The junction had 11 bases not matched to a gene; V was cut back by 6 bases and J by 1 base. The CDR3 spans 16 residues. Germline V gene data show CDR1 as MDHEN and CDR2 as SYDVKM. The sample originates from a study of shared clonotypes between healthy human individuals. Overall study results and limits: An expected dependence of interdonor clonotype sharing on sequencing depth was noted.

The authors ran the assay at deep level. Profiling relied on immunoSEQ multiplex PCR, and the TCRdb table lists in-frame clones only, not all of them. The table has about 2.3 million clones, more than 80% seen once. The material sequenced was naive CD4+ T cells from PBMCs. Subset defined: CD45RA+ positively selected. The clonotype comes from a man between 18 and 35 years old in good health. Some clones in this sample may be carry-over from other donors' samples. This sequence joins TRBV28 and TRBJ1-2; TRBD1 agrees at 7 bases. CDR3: CASSKAGTVRNYGYTF. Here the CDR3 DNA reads TGTGCCAGCAGCAAGGCCGGGACAGTCCGTAACTATGGCTACACCTTC.